These T cell receptor beta chains were read from a single sample in a study of blood T cells in healthy people across ages. A single record per CDR3 protein comes from TCRdb applying MiXCR to the 5' RACE reads. This table holds some 320,000 distinct CDR3 sequences, less than 30% found once. The specimen sequenced was blood. Every receptor here comes from a woman aged 70-85 years in good health. CDR3s include the opening cysteine and the closing phenylalanine or tryptophan. The D gene is left open where the match is weak. Rows may omit the clone size; those that give it use once, few, many or a size class.

TRBJ2-5 few TRBV27 . TGTGCCAGCAGTATGGCCGGTGTATCGGAGACCCAGTACTTC CASSMAGVSETQYF
TRBJ2-7 few TRBV7-2 TRBD2 TGTGCCAGCAGCCCGAAGCCGGGAGGGCCGCACGAGCAGTACTTC CASSPKPGGPHEQYF
TRBJ2-3 . TRBV3-1 . TGTGCCAGCAGCCAAGATAGGTCGACAGGGAGGTTAGATACGCAGTATTTT CASSQDRSTGRLDTQYF
TRBJ2-3 many TRBV18 . TGTGCCAGCTCACCATCAGGAAGCACAGATACGCAGTATTTT CASSPSGSTDTQYF
TRBJ2-1 . TRBV4-1 TRBD2 TGCGCCAGCAGCCAAGATGAGGGGACTAGCGGGACCAATGAGCAGTTCTTC CASSQDEGTSGTNEQFF
TRBJ2-7 few TRBV29-1 . TGCAGCGTGGTGCCGCGGGACGGGATTTACGAGCAGTACTTC CSVVPRDGIYEQYF
TRBJ2-7 few TRBV28 TRBD1 TGTGCCAGCAGTCTTAACCCGGACAGGGGGGAATACGAGCAGTACTTC CASSLNPDRGEYEQYF
TRBJ2-1 . TRBV20-1 . TGCAGTGCTAGTAACAGCGGTTATGAGCAGTTCTTC CSASNSGYEQFF
TRBJ1-3 few TRBV4-2 . TGTGCCAGCAGCCAGGAAGTTAACCGCGGGGGAAACACCATATATTTT CASSQEVNRGGNTIYF
TRBJ2-3 . TRBV7-2 TRBD2 TGTGCCAGCAGCTTAGGACCTAGCGGGGGCACAGATACGCAGTATTTT CASSLGPSGGTDTQYF
TRBJ2-7 . TRBV28 TRBD2 TGTGCCAGCAGTTTGTTCGCGGGAGCGGGAGAGCAGTACTTC CASSLFAGAGEQYF
TRBJ1-4 many TRBV4-1 . TGCGCCAGCAGCCGGGGGCAAGGGGAAAAACTGTTTTTT CASSRGQGEKLFF
TRBJ2-4 few TRBV14 TRBD2 TGTGCCAGCAGCAATGGACTAGGCAACGTAGACATTCAGTACTTC CASSNGLGNVDIQYF
TRBJ2-5 . TRBV7-3 . TGTGTCAGCAGCCCGATAGTGGGAGTGGAGACCCAGTACTTC CVSSPIVGVETQYF
TRBJ1-2 . TRBV20-1 . TGCAGTGCTACCCAAAATTTGGCAACTAGGGGCGGCTACACCTTC CSATQNLATRGGYTF
TRBJ2-3 . TRBV7-6 . TGTGCCAGCAGCTTAGGCTACAACACAGATACGCAGTATTTT CASSLGYNTDTQYF
TRBJ2-1 . TRBV20-1 . TGCAGTGCTAGAGATAGGGTGGACAATGAGCAGTTCTTC CSARDRVDNEQFF
TRBJ2-5 few TRBV7-2 TRBD2 TGTGCCAGCAGCCCCCCTAGCGGGAGGAAGAGAGAGACTCAGTACTTC CASSPPSGRKRETQYF
TRBJ1-1 few TRBV7-6 . TGTGCCAGCAGCTCCGCGCAGGGGAGGAACACTGAAGCTTTCTTT CASSSAQGRNTEAFF
TRBJ2-2 . TRBV5-6 TRBD2 TGTGCCAGCAGACGGACTAGCGGGGCCAGTAACACCGGGGTGCTGTTTTTT CASRRTSGASNTGVLFF
TRBJ1-1 few TRBV7-2 . TGTGCCAGCAGCTTGGAGATGGCTAACACTGAAGCTTTCTTT CASSLEMANTEAFF
TRBJ2-7 few TRBV18 . TGTGCCAGCTCAAGCACACAGGGTGGCGAGCAGTACTTC CASSSTQGGEQYF
TRBJ2-5 few TRBV7-9 . TGTGCCAGCAGCTTCGAGCAGCAAGAGACCCAGTACTTC CASSFEQQETQYF
TRBJ1-6 . TRBV12-3/TRBV12-4 TRBD1 TGTGCCAGCAGTGCCGGGACAGGTCCCGGGGGGGGATACACCCTCCACTTT CASSAGTGPGGGYTLHF
TRBJ2-7 once TRBV20-1 TRBD1 TGCAGTGCTAGGACAGGGATCGAGCAGTACTTC CSARTGIEQYF
TRBJ2-5 . TRBV29-1 . TGCAGCGGCCAGGGGCTAATAGGAGAGACCCAGTACTTC CSGQGLIGETQYF
TRBJ2-1 . TRBV20-1 . TGCAGTGCTAGAGCGGTCAGAATCGGGGAGGATGAGCAGTTCTTC CSARAVRIGEDEQFF